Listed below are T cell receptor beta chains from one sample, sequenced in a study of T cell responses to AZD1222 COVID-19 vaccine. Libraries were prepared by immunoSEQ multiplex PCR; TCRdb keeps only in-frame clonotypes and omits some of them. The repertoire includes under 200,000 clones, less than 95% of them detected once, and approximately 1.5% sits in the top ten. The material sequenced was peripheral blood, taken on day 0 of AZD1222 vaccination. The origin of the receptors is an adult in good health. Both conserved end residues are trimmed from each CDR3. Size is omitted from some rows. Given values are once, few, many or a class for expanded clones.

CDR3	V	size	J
ASSHGGFGEKLF	TRBV27	once	TRBJ1-4
ASSRTSGVPYQETQY	TRBV19	-	TRBJ2-5
ASSQTRNTIY	TRBV14	-	TRBJ1-3
ASMGTFNEQY	TRBV6-5	-	TRBJ2-7
ASIAGGFIDEQY	TRBV6-5	-	TRBJ2-7
SVAAGGFGGYT	TRBV29-1	-	TRBJ1-2
ASSSLDRPWEAF	TRBV5-6	-	TRBJ1-1
ASCRGQGRCEQY	TRBV19	-	TRBJ2-7
SVEVSGDNTEAF	TRBV29-1	-	TRBJ1-1
ASSLRPGYGYT	TRBV12-3/TRBV12-4	-	TRBJ1-2
ASSPPRQGSYEQY	TRBV11-3	-	TRBJ2-7
ASSGRTTPNTEAF	TRBV11-2	-	TRBJ1-1
ASSLPGGSPYGYT	TRBV28	once	TRBJ1-2
ASSYSRQGRDEQF	TRBV6-5	-	TRBJ2-1
ASSQEPGGVVTGELF	TRBV4-3	-	TRBJ2-2
ASRSHGGPPYNEQF	TRBV5-1	once	TRBJ2-1
ASSDPQQNYGYT	TRBV28	once	TRBJ1-2
ASSLEARGIHEQY	TRBV5-1	-	TRBJ2-7
ASSFEGQPQH	TRBV28	-	TRBJ1-5
ASSQGYSGGRMNTEAF	TRBV3-1/TRBV3-2	-	TRBJ1-1